This TCR beta chain emerged from a study of cytomegalovirus exposure and HLA in healthy donors. V dropped 5 bases and J dropped 3 bases, with 9 bases sitting between them. This CDR3 is 13 amino acids long. Germline loops: CDR1 SEHNR, CDR2 FQNEAQ (reference sequence). Vbeta (60) and Jbeta (13) primers were used in the PCR. Profiled with immunoSEQ multiplex PCR; TCRdb holds only in-frame clones, not every one. The sample lists 150,000 to 200,000 clones, 75% to 85% occurring once. The sample consisted of PBMCs. V gene TRBV7-9 combines with J gene TRBJ2-3, with D maybe TRBD1 (5 bases). The receptor's source is a woman aged 25 to 39 in good health and CMV-seronegative. The CDR3 region has the DNA TGTGCCAGCAGCCTAACAGGTACAGATACGCAGTATTTT. Amino acids: CASSLTGTDTQYF.